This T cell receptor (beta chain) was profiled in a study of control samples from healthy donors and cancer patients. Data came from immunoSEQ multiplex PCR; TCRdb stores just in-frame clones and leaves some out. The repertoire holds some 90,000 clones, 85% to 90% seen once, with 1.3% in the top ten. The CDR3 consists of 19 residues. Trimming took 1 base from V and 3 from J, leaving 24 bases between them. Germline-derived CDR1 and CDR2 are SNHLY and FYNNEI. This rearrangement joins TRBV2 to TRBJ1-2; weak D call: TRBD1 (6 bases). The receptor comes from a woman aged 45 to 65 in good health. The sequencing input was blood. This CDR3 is CASSEGIRIGQGQDYGYTF. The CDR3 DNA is TGTGCCAGCAGTGAAGGTATCCGGATCGGGCAGGGGCAGGACTATGGCTACACCTTC.